Listed here is a single T cell receptor (beta chain). This specimen comes from a study of blood T cell repertoires in COVID-19. Study overall: The analysed material was cDNA or gDNA that came from T cells, B-cell-depleted T cells, or PBMCs.

Original methodology: Estimation of nucleated cell counts was performed using reference gene primer amplification. The method was immunoSEQ multiplex PCR; TCRdb's version includes in-frame clones alone and lacks a portion of them. That table is the source of V, J and clone size, and D and trimming were worked out from the DNA. Of about 130,000 clones in the sample, about 80% were seen once. The germline gives CDR1 SGHVS, CDR2 FQNEAQ. The CDR3 consists of 16 residues. V lost 5 bases and J lost 2; bases outside the gene matches: 11. The sample taken for sequencing was peripheral blood. The TCR originated in a woman of 80 years or more with acute or convalescent COVID-19. J is TRBJ1-2 and V is TRBV7-8, with 7 positions matching TRBD1. CDR3 coding DNA: TGTGCCAGCAGCGGAGGGGGCCTAGGGGCGAACTATGGCTACACCTTC. Its translation: CASSGGGLGANYGYTF.